These 25 T cell receptor beta chains were sequenced from one sample in a study of Graves' ophthalmopathy and Graves' hyperthyroidism. Beta-chain TCR CDR3 regions were amplified from RNA transcripts. The first-round RT-PCR employed HTBI primers together with the Qiagen OneStep RT-PCR kit. A multiplex PCR was then performed as the second round. Each CDR3 protein is one row after TCRdb ran MiXCR on the multiplex PCR reads. The sample comprises about 400,000 distinct CDR3 sequences, about a sixth of which are singletons, and 1.5% to 2% rests with the top ten. Sequencing used peripheral blood. These receptors were obtained from a young woman with Graves' ophthalmopathy.

CDR3 in amino acids: CASSEARREQPQHF. The CDR3 DNA follows: TGTGCCAGCAGTGAAGCTCGGAGGGAGCAGCCCCAGCATTTT. The chain employs TRBV6-1 and TRBJ1-5; D not resolved. CDR3 length equals 14 residues. V lost 0 bases, J lost 7 bases, and 10 bases lay in between. Germline CDR1 MNHNS, CDR2 SASEGT.

In its sample, this clonotype was seen many times. The chain uses TRBV6-2 or TRBV6-3 and TRBJ2-5; D might be TRBD2 (6 bases). V was cut by 8 bases and J by 3 bases, with 28 bases left in between. Per germline, CDR1 MNHEY and CDR2 SVGEGT. The CDR3 runs 18 residues. The CDR3 nucleotides read TGTGCCAGCTCCCCAAGGGGAGGCTCGCGAGAGAAAAAAGAGACCCAGTACTTC. As protein: CASSPRGGSREKKETQYF.

This clonotype was recorded many times. This rearrangement joins TRBV28 to TRBJ2-5, with D possibly being TRBD1 (6 bases). The CDR3 has 13 residues. CDR1 and CDR2 (germline): MDHEN, SYDVKM. The V end was cut by 6 bases, the J end by 4 bases, with 12 bases between. The CDR3 loop reads CASSDRIPETQYF. Here the CDR3 DNA reads TGTGCCAGCAGCGACAGGATCCCAGAGACCCAGTACTTC.

This clonotype was recorded many times. The genes are TRBV12-3 or TRBV12-4 and TRBJ1-1; D may be TRBD1 (6 bases). The CDR3 sequence is 13 residues long. Trimming stripped 8 bases from V and 6 bases from J, with 16 bases between. The CDR3 here is CASGGRGKAEAFF. CDR3 in DNA: TGTGCCAGCGGGGGCAGGGGTAAGGCTGAAGCTTTCTTT.

This sequence joins TRBV28 and TRBJ2-7; D perhaps matches TRBD1 (5 bases). The germline gives CDR1 MDHEN, CDR2 SYDVKM. The CDR3 runs to 14 residues. V lost 6 bases, J lost 2 bases, and 14 bases lay in between. CDR3 sequence: CASRADRFTYEQYF. CDR3 sequence (DNA): TGTGCCAGCAGAGCAGACAGATTTACCTACGAGCAGTACTTC.

This clonotype has a count of ten or more. The gene calls are TRBV5-1 and TRBJ2-7; 9 bases line up with TRBD1. From germline, CDR1 is SGHRS and CDR2 YFSETQ. This CDR3 has 17 residues. V dropped 4 bases and J dropped 1; count of bases not matched to a gene: 12. The chain's CDR3 is CASSPTWGQGSSYEQYF. CDR3 DNA: TGCGCCAGCAGCCCAACCTGGGGACAGGGCTCATCCTACGAGCAGTACTTC.

This clonotype was picked up many times. This chain connects TRBV3-1 to TRBJ1-3, with D unresolved. CDR1 is LGHDT and CDR2 is YNNKEL in the germline V gene (reference sequence). Trimming left V 3 bases short and J 1 base short, with 4 bases between. The CDR3 has 13 residues. The CDR3 nucleotides are TGTGCCAGCAGCCACAAGTCTGGAAACACCATATATTTT. This sequence encodes CASSHKSGNTIYF.

The table lists this clonotype with many counts. In DNA form, the CDR3 reads TGTGCCACCGGGGCTGGGGGACAGCCCATGAACACTGAAGCTTTCTTT. This gives the protein CATGAGGQPMNTEAFF. V and J are TRBV2 and TRBJ1-1; TRBD1 aligns across 7 bases. This CDR3 is 16 amino acids long. CDR1 is SNHLY and CDR2 is FYNNEI in the germline V gene. V was clipped by 10 bases and J by 0 bases; unmatched bases: 14.

This clonotype was recorded many times. A much larger clonotype is one base distant, so this may be a read error. The chain joins TRBV7-3 to TRBJ2-5; 10 nucleotides agree with TRBD2. The junction had 5 bases not matched to a gene; V was cut back by 2 bases and J by 2 bases. In germline, CDR1 is SGHTA, CDR2 FQGTGA. The CDR3 consists of 16 residues. The chain's CDR3 is CASSLGVSGGQETQYF. CDR3 bases: TGTGCCAGCAGCTTAGGGGTTAGCGGGGGGCAAGAGACCCAGTACTTC.

This clonotype showed up many times. The chain combines TRBV29-1 with TRBJ1-2; 9 bases align to TRBD1. V lost 4 bases, J lost 6 bases, and 9 bases stayed unmatched. The germline gives CDR1 SQVTM, CDR2 ANQGSEA. This CDR3 is built from 14 residues. CDR3 nucleotide sequence: TGCAGCGTTGCGGGGACAGGGAAAGGCAATGGCTACACCTTC. Its translation is CSVAGTGKGNGYTF.

The sample holds many counts of this clonotype. V is TRBV6-4 and J is TRBJ2-2; D is ambiguous. Germline V gene sequence: CDR1 MRHNA, CDR2 SNTAGT. CDR3 length equals 17 residues. Trimming took 7 bases from V and 1 from J, leaving 19 bases between them. The DNA of the CDR3 is TGTGCCAGCACTCTCCTGAGTGGAACTCTGAACACCGGGGAGCTGTTTTTT. Protein product: CASTLLSGTLNTGELFF.

This clonotype was seen at least ten times. The chain carries TRBV12-3 or TRBV12-4 and TRBJ2-7; a weak D match, TRBD1 (5 bases). V lost 1 base, J lost 7 bases, and 11 bases lay in between. This CDR3 is 13 amino acids long. The CDR3 region is CASSLGGLMEQYF. CDR3 nucleotide sequence: TGTGCCAGCAGTTTAGGGGGCCTTATGGAGCAGTACTTC.

The chain links TRBV6-2 or TRBV6-3 to TRBJ2-7, with D possibly matching TRBD1 (6 bases). Germline assignment: CDR1 MNHEY and CDR2 SVGEGT. The CDR3 contains 13 residues. V was clipped by 7 bases and J by 7 bases, with 17 bases between them. The CDR3 DNA is TGTGCCAGCATGAACCCAGGGGAGTTTGAGCAGTACTTC. Its translation is CASMNPGEFEQYF.

In this sample, this clonotype is medium-sized. V usage is TRBV6-5 and J usage is TRBJ1-1; a possible D gene is TRBD1 (5 bases). Trimming cost V 2 bases and J 4 bases, with 5 bases left between them. CDR3 length equals 12 residues. Germline V gives CDR1 MNHEY, CDR2 SVGAGI. Written as DNA, the CDR3 is TGTGCCAGCAGTTACGGGGGCACTGAAGCTTTCTTT. It codes for CASSYGGTEAFF.

Many counts were recorded for this clonotype. The chain links TRBV6-2 or TRBV6-3 to TRBJ2-4, with 9 bases lining up with TRBD1. Germline V gene lookup returns CDR1 MNHEY and CDR2 SVGEGT. This CDR3 contains 15 residues. J was trimmed by 3 bases and V by 9 bases; bases with no gene match: 9. The CDR3 loop reads CASTETGGVKNIQYF. In DNA form, the CDR3 reads TGTGCCAGTACAGAGACAGGGGGAGTCAAAAACATTCAGTACTTC.

This clonotype was counted ten times or more. The rearrangement uses TRBV19 and TRBJ1-2; D might be TRBD1 (6 bases). The CDR3 is 13 residues long. Germline V lookup: CDR1 LNHDA, CDR2 SQIVND (reference sequence). The V and J ends lost 6 bases and 4 bases respectively, with 12 bases between them. The CDR3 DNA sequence: TGTGCCAGTAGGGGGGGCCTGACCTATGGCTACACCTTC. Its translation is CASRGGLTYGYTF.

This clonotype has ten or more counts. V usage is TRBV30 and J usage is TRBJ2-7; D unresolved. This CDR3 contains 11 residues. CDR1 and CDR2 from the germline V gene are GTSNPN and SVGIG (reference sequence). Trimming removed 3 bases from V and 1 base from J, with 4 bases in between. In DNA form, the CDR3 reads TGTGCCTGGAGAGAGTCCTACGAGCAGTACTTC. Translating gives CAWRESYEQYF.

J is TRBJ1-6 and V is TRBV12-3 or TRBV12-4, with D possibly matching TRBD1 (5 bases). This CDR3 region has 13 residues. The V end was cut by 6 bases, the J end by 10 bases, with 13 bases between. In DNA form, the CDR3 reads TGTGCCAGCAGGTCTGACAGAGTATCACCCCTCCACTTT. Translation: CASRSDRVSPLHF.

In its sample, this clonotype was seen many times. This chain connects TRBV18 to TRBJ2-2; weak D call: TRBD2 (5 bases). From germline, CDR1 is KGHSH and CDR2 LQKENI. The CDR3 contains 16 residues. Deletions cut 3 bases from V and 4 bases from J, with 15 bases between. The CDR3 here is CASSPIGDRGTGELFF. The CDR3 nucleotides are TGTGCCAGCTCACCGATCGGGGATCGGGGCACCGGGGAGCTGTTTTTT.

This clonotype was recorded many times. This chain joins TRBV19 and TRBJ1-2; perhaps TRBD1 as D (6 bases). The V and J ends lost 3 bases and 0 bases respectively, with 11 bases between them. The germline V gene encodes CDR1 LNHDA and CDR2 SQIVND (reference sequence). This CDR3 spans 15 amino acids. The CDR3: CASSIYRDSNYGYTF. CDR3 DNA sequence: TGTGCCAGTAGTATCTACAGGGATTCTAACTATGGCTACACCTTC.

V usage is TRBV4-1 and J usage is TRBJ2-5, with 9 bases fitting TRBD2. Germline values: CDR1 MGHRA, CDR2 YSYEKL. The junction had 5 bases not matched to a gene; V was cut back by 0 bases and J by 3 bases. This CDR3 has 16 amino acids. Here the CDR3 reads CASSQEPGLAKETQYF. CDR3 in DNA: TGCGCCAGCAGCCAAGAACCGGGACTAGCTAAAGAGACCCAGTACTTC.

This clonotype showed up many times. The chain carries TRBV12-3 or TRBV12-4 and TRBJ2-2, with TRBD1 matching over 9 bases. This CDR3 is built from 15 residues. V shed 5 bases and J 3 bases; nucleotides not matched to a gene: 4. CDR3 DNA sequence: TGTGCCAGCAGTAACAGGGGGCCTCACACCGGGGAGCTGTTTTTT. Encoded protein: CASSNRGPHTGELFF.

Many counts were recorded for this clonotype. CDR3 sequence reads: CASGTTVMNTEAFF. The DNA for the CDR3 is TGTGCCAGCGGGACAACGGTGATGAACACTGAAGCTTTCTTT. The genes are TRBV2 and TRBJ1-1; possibly TRBD1 for D (6 bases). Per the germline V gene, CDR1 is SNHLY and CDR2 is FYNNEI. V was pared by 8 bases and J by 0 bases, with 13 bases between. This CDR3 is 14 amino acids long. Using reference TRBV2 and TRBJ1-1 for the parts outside the CDR3, the full variable domain is EPEVTQTPSHQVTQMGQEVILRCVPISNHLYFYWYRQILGQKVEFLVSFYNNEISEKSEIFDDQFSVERPDGSNFTLKIRSTKLEDSAMYFCASGTTVMNTEAFFGQGTRLTVV.

V usage is TRBV4-1 and J usage is TRBJ1-5; the D is unclear. Germline V gene lookup returns CDR1 MGHRA and CDR2 YSYEKL. There are 20 residues in the CDR3. Trimming shortened V by 0 bases and J by 0 bases, and 21 bases separated the two germline ends. The CDR3 sequence: CASSQESPPGRFYSNQPQHF. CDR3 nucleotides: TGCGCCAGCAGCCAAGAGTCTCCTCCGGGCAGGTTTTATAGCAATCAGCCCCAGCATTTT.

This clonotype was detected ten times or more. Here the CDR3 reads CASSFGPGGGQPQHF. The CDR3 bases are TGCGCCAGCAGCTTTGGCCCAGGGGGCGGTCAGCCCCAGCATTTT. V is TRBV5-1 and J is TRBJ1-5; 8 bases align to TRBD1. From germline, CDR1 is SGHRS and CDR2 YFSETQ. The CDR3 runs 15 residues. The trim removed 2 bases at V and 6 bases at J, leaving 7 bases unmatched. Complete variable domain (other parts from reference TRBV5-1 and TRBJ1-5): KAGVTQTPRYLIKTRGQQVTLSCSPISGHRSVSWYQQTPGQGLQFLFEYFSETQRNKGNFPGRFSGRQFSNSRSEMNVSTLELGDSALYLCASSFGPGGGQPQHFGDGTRLSIL.